This T cell receptor beta chain was identified in a study of T cells expressing NK-cell markers. CDR1 is SGHRS and CDR2 is YFSETQ in the germline V gene. The CDR3 covers 14 residues. TCRdb reprocessed the 5' RACE reads and stores each CDR3 protein as one record, lacking DNA. The table for this sample gives under 200,000 distinct CDR3 sequences. The study's findings and limits: In about six donors, dominant CD3+CD56+NKG2C+ clonotypes ranked among the top 10 CD8+ clonotypes. Clones of NKG2C+ T cells that had expanded were of unclear HCMV specificity.

A remark on this clonotype: Its antigen is not known.

This sequence joins TRBV5-1 and TRBJ2-5; the TRBD1 assignment by TCRdb is unverifiable without DNA. This TCR derives from a woman aged 18-70 years in good health. Sequenced sample: blood T cells: a sorted CD56 or NKG2C T cell subset, CD4+ or CD8+ T cells, or bulk PBMC T cells (not recorded which). The CDR3 spells CASSFGSGGETQYF.